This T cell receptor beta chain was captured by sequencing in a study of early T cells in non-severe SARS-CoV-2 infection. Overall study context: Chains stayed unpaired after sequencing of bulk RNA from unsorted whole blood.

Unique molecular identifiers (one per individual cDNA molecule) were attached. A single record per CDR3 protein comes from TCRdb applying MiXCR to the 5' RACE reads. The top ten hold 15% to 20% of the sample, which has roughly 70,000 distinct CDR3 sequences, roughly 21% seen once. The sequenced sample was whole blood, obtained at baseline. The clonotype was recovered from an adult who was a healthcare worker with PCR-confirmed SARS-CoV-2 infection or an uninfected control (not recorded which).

The CDR3 region has the DNA TGTGCCAGCAGCGTAGATCCAGGAACAAACTATGGCTACACCTTC. Protein: CASSVDPGTNYGYTF. V usage is TRBV9 and J usage is TRBJ1-2; no reliable D call. Germline CDR1 is SGDLS and CDR2 is YYNGEE. V shed 0 bases and J shed 2 bases, with 11 bases lying between them. The CDR3 has 15 residues.